The clone carrying this T cell receptor (beta chain) occurred a few times. CDR1 is SGHTA, CDR2 FQGTGA, per germline. The CDR3 is 13 amino acids. V dropped 9 bases and J dropped 0 bases, with 11 bases sitting between them. These data originate in a study of blood T cell repertoires in COVID-19. Study overall: Some COVID-19 samples were acute and others convalescent; all came from the United States, Italy and Spain. Nucleic acid was either cDNA or gDNA, and it came from T cells, B-cell-depleted T cells, or PBMCs.

Per the original data handling: Estimated nucleated cell counts came from reference gene primer amplification. Profiled with immunoSEQ multiplex PCR; TCRdb holds only in-frame clones, not every one. The V and J calls and clone size come from that table; D and trimming were worked out from the DNA. The repertoire holds roughly 20,000 clones, with roughly 86% as singletons. The receptor was derived from a human donor in a cohort sampled during active COVID-19. The chain carries TRBV7-3 and TRBJ1-2, with TRBD1 as a possible D gene (5 bases). Source material: peripheral blood. CDR3 bases: TGTGCCAGTGAGGACACACCTAACTATGGCTACACCTTC. This encodes CASEDTPNYGYTF.